This entry lists 18 T cell receptor beta chains sequenced from one sample in a study of blood T cell repertoires in COVID-19. Produced via immunoSEQ multiplex PCR; TCRdb's table is partial and in-frame only. The sample lists fewer than 250,000 clones, about nine tenths occurring once. Sequencing was carried out using PBMCs or T cells enriched from blood (not recorded which). These receptors were taken from a man aged 25-45 years in a cohort exposed to, infected with or recovered from COVID-19 (not recorded which).

This sequence joins TRBV27 and TRBJ1-2; 8 bases line up with TRBD1. Per the germline V gene, CDR1 is MNHEY and CDR2 is SMNVEV (reference sequence). CDR3 size: 12 residues. V trimming: 9 bases; J trimming: 5 bases; junction bases outside the gene matches: 5. CDR3 sequence (DNA): TGTGCCAGTGGGACAGGAACTTATGGCTACACCTTC. Amino acids: CASGTGTYGYTF.

The genes are TRBV7-3 and TRBJ2-1; possibly TRBD2 for D (5 bases). Between the trimmed V and J ends, which lost 1 base and 0 bases, there was a span of 16 bases. The CDR3 is made up of 18 amino acids. From germline, CDR1 is SGHTA and CDR2 FQGTGA. CDR3 loop: CASSLMGGRTSSYNEQFF. CDR3 sequence (DNA): TGTGCCAGCAGCTTAATGGGCGGTCGCACTAGCTCCTACAATGAGCAGTTCTTC.

The V gene is TRBV6-5, the J gene TRBJ1-2, with 8 bases lining up with TRBD1. The V and J ends lost 8 bases and 4 bases, in that order; junction bases with no gene match: 6. The CDR3 loop spans 13 amino acids. CDR1 and CDR2 from the germline V gene are MNHEY and SVGAGI. The CDR3 reads CASQDRAGYGYTF. The DNA of the CDR3 is TGTGCCAGCCAGGACAGGGCGGGCTATGGCTACACCTTC.

The chain is built from TRBV28 and TRBJ2-3, with 8 nucleotides matching TRBD1. The CDR3 consists of 17 residues. V was clipped by 4 bases and J by 7 bases; unmatched bases: 16. Germline loops: CDR1 MDHEN, CDR2 SYDVKM. The CDR3 reads CASSSKGVRTGSYTQYF. As DNA, the CDR3 is TGTGCCAGCAGTTCCAAGGGGGTTAGGACAGGGTCATATACGCAGTATTTT.

The chain recombines TRBV13 with TRBJ2-1; TRBD2 aligns across 10 bases. V lost 6 bases and J lost 5; bases outside the gene matches: 4. CDR1 is PRHDT, CDR2 FYEKMQ, per germline (reference sequence). The CDR3 length is 14 residues. The CDR3 DNA reads as TGTGCCAGCAGGGAACTAGCGGGAAACAATGAGCAGTTCTTC. Its protein product is CASRELAGNNEQFF.

The gene calls are TRBV28 and TRBJ2-7; no clear D. V gave up 3 bases and J gave up 6 bases, with 15 bases separating them. This CDR3 region has 14 residues. Germline V gives CDR1 MDHEN, CDR2 SYDVKM. CDR3 bases: TGTGCCAGCAGTTTGACCCCCTTCCAGGTCGAGCAGTACTTC. Translated, it gives CASSLTPFQVEQYF.

This chain connects TRBV27 to TRBJ1-5, with 9 nucleotides matching TRBD1. The CDR3 loop spans 17 amino acids. After removal of 4 bases from V and 0 bases from J, the junction contained 7 bases not matched to a gene. From germline, CDR1 is MNHEY and CDR2 SMNVEV (reference sequence). CDR3 DNA sequence: TGTGCCAGCAGTTCCGGGACAGGGCCGTTTAGCAATCAGCCCCAGCATTTT. Translating it yields CASSSGTGPFSNQPQHF.

The chain joins TRBV19 to TRBJ2-7, with 7 bases fitting TRBD1. The CDR3 spans 13 residues. Germline assignment: CDR1 LNHDA and CDR2 SQIVND (reference sequence). Trimming cost V 9 bases and J 1 base; bases outside gene matches: 6. In DNA form, the CDR3 reads TGTGCCAGCAGACAGGGTCTTTCCTACGAGCAGTACTTC. Translation gives CASRQGLSYEQYF.

This clone occurred a few times. The J gene is TRBJ2-7, the V gene TRBV13; 7 bases are a match to TRBD2. The CDR3 spans 15 residues. The junction had 10 bases not matched to a gene; V was cut back by 5 bases and J by 3 bases. From germline, CDR1 is PRHDT and CDR2 FYEKMQ (reference sequence). The CDR3 loop reads CASSLGEGPNYEQYF. In nucleotides, the CDR3 is TGTGCCAGCAGCCTGGGGGAGGGCCCCAACTACGAGCAGTACTTC.

This clone is termed medium-sized. The chain is built from TRBV5-4 and TRBJ1-1; 7 nucleotides align to TRBD1. The CDR3 extends over 15 amino acids. Trimming cost V 4 bases and J 1 base; bases outside gene matches: 7. CDR1 is SGHNT, CDR2 YYREEE, per germline (reference sequence). The CDR3 spells CASSPATGPNTEAFF. CDR3 bases: TGTGCCAGCAGCCCCGCGACAGGGCCGAACACTGAAGCTTTCTTT. Full variable domain (missing parts from reference TRBV5-4 and TRBJ1-1): ETGVTQSPTHLIKTRGQQVTLRCSSQSGHNTVSWYQQALGQGPQFIFQYYREEENGRGNFPPRFSGLQFPNYSSELNVNALELDDSALYLCASSPATGPNTEAFFGQGTRLTVV.

The chain has TRBV5-1 and TRBJ1-5; no reliable D call. The germline gives CDR1 SGHRS, CDR2 YFSETQ. This CDR3 comprises 13 residues. V was pared by 1 base and J by 8 bases, with 10 bases between. This CDR3 reads CASSLTGKEPQHF. As DNA, the CDR3 is TGCGCCAGCAGCTTGACGGGGAAGGAGCCCCAGCATTTT.

This chain connects TRBV7-9 to TRBJ1-2, with D hard to call. CDR3 length: 13 amino acids. Trimming left V 4 bases short and J 3 bases short, with 9 bases between. The germline V gene encodes CDR1 SEHNR and CDR2 FQNEAQ (reference sequence). This CDR3 reads CASSSGSYYGYTF. In DNA form, the CDR3 reads TGTGCCAGCAGCTCCGGGAGCTACTATGGCTACACCTTC. The complete variable domain, with remaining parts taken from reference TRBV7-9 and TRBJ1-2, reads DTGVSQNPRHKITKRGQNVTFRCDPISEHNRLYWYRQTLGQGPEFLTYFQNEAQLEKSRLLSDRFSAERPKGSFSTLEIQRTEQGDSAMYLCASSSGSYYGYTFGSGTRLTVV.

The chain couples TRBV7-8 to TRBJ1-6; 9 positions match TRBD1. The J segment lost 9 bases and the V segment lost 4 bases, leaving 4 bases of the junction unmatched. The germline V gene encodes CDR1 SGHVS and CDR2 FQNEAQ. CDR3 length: 14 amino acids. The CDR3 DNA reads TGTGCCAGCAGCTCCCGGGACAGGGCTTCACCCCTCCACTTT. Translating gives CASSSRDRASPLHF.

The chain couples TRBV7-9 to TRBJ2-4, with a possible D match to TRBD2 (6 bases). The CDR3 is 19 residues long. Trimming removed 1 base from V and 0 bases from J, with 19 bases in between. CDR1 SEHNR and CDR2 FQNEAQ come from the germline V gene (reference sequence). CDR3 DNA: TGTGCCAGCAGCTTAGGGTCGCGTGGTGGGACTTTAGCCAAAAACATTCAGTACTTC. Amino acids: CASSLGSRGGTLAKNIQYF.

The chain couples TRBV18 to TRBJ1-5, with TRBD1 matching 9 bases. The CDR3 contains 15 residues. V lost 3 bases, J lost 4 bases, and 4 bases stayed unmatched. Germline loops: CDR1 KGHSH, CDR2 LQKENI. The CDR3 here is CASSPGGQGNQPQHF. The CDR3 DNA reads as TGTGCCAGCTCACCCGGAGGACAGGGGAATCAGCCCCAGCATTTT.

The rearrangement joins TRBV5-1 to TRBJ1-1, with 7 nucleotides matching TRBD1. The V gene end was trimmed by 4 bases and the J gene end by 7 bases; junction bases not matched to a gene: 7. Looked up from germline, CDR1 is SGHRS and CDR2 is YFSETQ. The CDR3 contains 13 residues. CDR3 sequence (DNA): TGCGCCAGCAGCCCCTGGCGGACAGGTGAAGCTTTCTTT. This gives the protein CASSPWRTGEAFF. The complete variable domain, with remaining parts taken from reference TRBV5-1 and TRBJ1-1, reads KAGVTQTPRYLIKTRGQQVTLSCSPISGHRSVSWYQQTPGQGLQFLFEYFSETQRNKGNFPGRFSGRQFSNSRSEMNVSTLELGDSALYLCASSPWRTGEAFFGQGTRLTVV.

The chain combines TRBV7-8 with TRBJ2-1; D unclear. The CDR3 is 16 residues long. Germline V CDR1 and CDR2: SGHVS, FQNEAQ. Between the trimmed V and J ends, which lost 4 bases and 2 bases, there was a span of 15 bases. CDR3 nucleotides: TGTGCCAGCAGCTCGGGTCCGGTAGTAGCCTACAATGAGCAGTTCTTC. This codes for CASSSGPVVAYNEQFF.

The chain employs TRBV28 and TRBJ1-2; TRBD1 agrees at 7 bases. Germline CDR1 and CDR2: MDHEN and SYDVKM. V lost 3 bases, J lost 6 bases, and 10 bases stayed unmatched. The CDR3 sequence is 15 residues long. CDR3 nucleotides: TGTGCCAGCAGTTTTTCGAAGGGGGCGAGGGATGGCTACACCTTC. Translating gives CASSFSKGARDGYTF.